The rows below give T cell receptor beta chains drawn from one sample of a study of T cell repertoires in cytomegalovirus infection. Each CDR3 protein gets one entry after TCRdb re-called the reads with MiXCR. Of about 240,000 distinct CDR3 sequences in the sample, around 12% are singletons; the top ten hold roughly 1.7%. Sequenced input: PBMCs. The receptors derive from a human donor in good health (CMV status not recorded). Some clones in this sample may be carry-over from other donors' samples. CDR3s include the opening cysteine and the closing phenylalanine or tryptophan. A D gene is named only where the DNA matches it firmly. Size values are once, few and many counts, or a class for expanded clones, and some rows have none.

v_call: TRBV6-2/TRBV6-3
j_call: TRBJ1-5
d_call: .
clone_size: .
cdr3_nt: TGTGCCAGCAGATCCTACGGGCAGCCCCAGCATTTT
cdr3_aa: CASRSYGQPQHF

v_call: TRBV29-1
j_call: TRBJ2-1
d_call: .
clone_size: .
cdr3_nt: TGCAGCGTTGGGCAAGAAGGGGGGGACTACAATGAGCAGTTCTTC
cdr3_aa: CSVGQEGGDYNEQFF

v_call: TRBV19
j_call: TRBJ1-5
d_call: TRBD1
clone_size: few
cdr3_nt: TGTGCCAGTAGTGCAACAGGGGGGGAGGGGCAGCCCCAGCATTTT
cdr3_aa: CASSATGGEGQPQHF

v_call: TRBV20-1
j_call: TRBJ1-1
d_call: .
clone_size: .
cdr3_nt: TGCAGTGCTCGTCGGGGGGAGAACACTGAAGCTTTCTTT
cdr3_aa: CSARRGENTEAFF

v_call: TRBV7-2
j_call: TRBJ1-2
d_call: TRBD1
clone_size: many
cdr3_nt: TGTGCCAGCAGCTTAGACGTCGGACAGGGGGAAGGCTACACCTTC
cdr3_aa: CASSLDVGQGEGYTF

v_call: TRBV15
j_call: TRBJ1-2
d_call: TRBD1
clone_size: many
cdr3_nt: TGTGCCACCAGCAGAGATCTAGGGGGCGGTGATATTGGCTACACCTTC
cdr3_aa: CATSRDLGGGDIGYTF

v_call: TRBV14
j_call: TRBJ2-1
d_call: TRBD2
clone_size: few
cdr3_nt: TGTGCCAGCAGCCAAGAAGGACTAGCGGTTTACAATGAGCAGTTCTTC
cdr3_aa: CASSQEGLAVYNEQFF

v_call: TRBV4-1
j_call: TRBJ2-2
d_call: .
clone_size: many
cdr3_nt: TGCGCCAGCAGCCTTAAATGGGCCACCGGGGAGCTGTTTTTT
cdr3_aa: CASSLKWATGELFF

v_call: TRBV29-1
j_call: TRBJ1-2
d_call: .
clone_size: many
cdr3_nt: TGCAGCGTTGAACCCTTCTCCGGGAGGGGCTACACCTTC
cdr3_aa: CSVEPFSGRGYTF

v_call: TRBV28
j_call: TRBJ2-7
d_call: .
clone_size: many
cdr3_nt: TGTGCCAGCAGCCTCCGGCGGCCCTACGAGCAGTACTTC
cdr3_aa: CASSLRRPYEQYF

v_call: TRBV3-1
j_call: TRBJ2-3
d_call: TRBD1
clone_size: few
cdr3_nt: TGTGCCAGCAAACAGGGGAACACAGATACGCAGTATTTT
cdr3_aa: CASKQGNTDTQYF

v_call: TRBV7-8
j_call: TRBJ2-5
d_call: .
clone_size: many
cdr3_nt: TGTGCCAGCAGCAACCTGGGGGTGGGGCCGGAGACCCAGTACTTC
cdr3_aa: CASSNLGVGPETQYF

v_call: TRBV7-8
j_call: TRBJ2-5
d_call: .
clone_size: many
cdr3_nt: TGTGCCAGCAGCTTATTGGGCGTTGGAGAGACCCAGTACTTC
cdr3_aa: CASSLLGVGETQYF

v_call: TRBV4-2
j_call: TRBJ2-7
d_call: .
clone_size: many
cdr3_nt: TGTGCCAGCAGCCAAGAGCCTTGGCACGGAGCCTACGAGCAGTACTTC
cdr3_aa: CASSQEPWHGAYEQYF

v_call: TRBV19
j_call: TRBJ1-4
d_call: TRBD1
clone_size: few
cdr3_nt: TGTGCCAGTAGCAATACGGGACAGCCTAATGAAAAACTGTTTTTT
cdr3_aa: CASSNTGQPNEKLFF

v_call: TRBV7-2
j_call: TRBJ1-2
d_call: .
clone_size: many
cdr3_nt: TGTGCCAGCAGTCCCCGGGACAAGAGAGGCTACACCTTC
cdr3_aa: CASSPRDKRGYTF

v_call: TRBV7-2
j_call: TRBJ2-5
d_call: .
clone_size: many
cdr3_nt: TGTGCCAGCAGCTTCCATTCGGGAAGGGAGACCCAGGACTTC
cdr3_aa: CASSFHSGRETQDF

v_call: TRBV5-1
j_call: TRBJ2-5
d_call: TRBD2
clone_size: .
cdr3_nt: TGCGCCAGCAGCTTAGGCGGGACTAGCGGGAGGGCCGGGACCCAGTACTTC
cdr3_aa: CASSLGGTSGRAGTQYF

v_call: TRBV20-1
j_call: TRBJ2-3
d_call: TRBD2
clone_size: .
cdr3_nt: TGCAGTGCTAGAGATCGACTAGCGGGGTACACAGATACGCAGTATTTT
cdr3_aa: CSARDRLAGYTDTQYF

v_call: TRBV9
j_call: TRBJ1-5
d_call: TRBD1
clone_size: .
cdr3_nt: TGTGCCAGCAGCCCGGACAGGGGTAGGCAGCCCCAGCATTTT
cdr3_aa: CASSPDRGRQPQHF

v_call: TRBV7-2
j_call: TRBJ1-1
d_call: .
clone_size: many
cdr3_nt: TGTGCCAGCAACAGAGGGGTGAACACTGAAGCTTTCTTT
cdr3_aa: CASNRGVNTEAFF

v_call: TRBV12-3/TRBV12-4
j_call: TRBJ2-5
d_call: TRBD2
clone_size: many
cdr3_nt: TGTGCCAGCAGTTCCGGAGGACTAGCGGGACAAGAGACCCAGTACTTC
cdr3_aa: CASSSGGLAGQETQYF

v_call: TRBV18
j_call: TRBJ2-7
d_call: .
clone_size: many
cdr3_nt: TGTGCCAGCTCACCAAGGGACCGCGGAGGCGAGCAGTACTTC
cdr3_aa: CASSPRDRGGEQYF

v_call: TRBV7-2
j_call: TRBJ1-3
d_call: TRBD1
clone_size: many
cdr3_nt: TGTGCCAGCAGCTTTGGACAGGCCTCTGGAAACACCATATATTTT
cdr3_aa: CASSFGQASGNTIYF

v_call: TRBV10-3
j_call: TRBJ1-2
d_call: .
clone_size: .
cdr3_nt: TGTGCCATCAGTCCCGGGACGGATTATGGCTACACCTTC
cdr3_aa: CAISPGTDYGYTF

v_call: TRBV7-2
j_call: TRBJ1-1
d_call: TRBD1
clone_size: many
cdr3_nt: TGTGCCAGCAGCACGGACAGGGCTGGCACTGAAGCTTTCTTT
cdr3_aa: CASSTDRAGTEAFF

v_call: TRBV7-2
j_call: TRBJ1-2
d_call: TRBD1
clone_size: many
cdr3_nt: TGTGCCAGCAGCTTATTGCCGGGACAGGGGGCACCCTTGGCTGGCTACACCTTC
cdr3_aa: CASSLLPGQGAPLAGYTF

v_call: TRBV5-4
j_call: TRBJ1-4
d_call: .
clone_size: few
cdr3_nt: TGTGCCAGCAGCTTGGATCGAGGGGTCGAAAAACTGTTTTTT
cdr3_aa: CASSLDRGVEKLFF

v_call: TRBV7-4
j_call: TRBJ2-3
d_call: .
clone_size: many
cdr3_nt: TGTGCCAGCAGGTCGGAGTTCAGGACAGCGCAGTATTTT
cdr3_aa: CASRSEFRTAQYF

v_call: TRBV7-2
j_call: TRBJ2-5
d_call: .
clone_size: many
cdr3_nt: TGTGCCAGCGCTGGGAGTTGGGGGACCCAGTACTTC
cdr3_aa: CASAGSWGTQYF

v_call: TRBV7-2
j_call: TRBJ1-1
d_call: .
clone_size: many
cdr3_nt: TGTGCCAGCAGCCCTACACAGGCCGGAGCTTTCTTT
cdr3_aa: CASSPTQAGAFF

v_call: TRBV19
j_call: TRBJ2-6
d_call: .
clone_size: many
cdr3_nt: TGTGCCAGCATCTCTGGGGCCAACGTCCTGACTTTC
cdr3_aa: CASISGANVLTF

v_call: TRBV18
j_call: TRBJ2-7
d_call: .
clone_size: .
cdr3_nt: TGTGCCAGCTCACCGAGCGACCCCTACGAGCAGTACTTC
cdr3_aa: CASSPSDPYEQYF

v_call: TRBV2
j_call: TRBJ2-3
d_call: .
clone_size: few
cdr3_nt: TGTGCCAGCAGCTTAAGGATGTCAGATACGCAGTATTTT
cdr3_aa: CASSLRMSDTQYF

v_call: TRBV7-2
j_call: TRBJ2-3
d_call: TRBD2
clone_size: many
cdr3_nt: TGTGCCAGCAGCTTTCTTTCAGGCGGGGGAAGATCAGATACGCAGTATTTT
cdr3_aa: CASSFLSGGGRSDTQYF

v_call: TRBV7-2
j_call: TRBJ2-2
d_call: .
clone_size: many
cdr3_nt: TGTGCCAGCAGCCCCGGACAAGTCAACACCGGGGAGCTGTTTTTT
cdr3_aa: CASSPGQVNTGELFF

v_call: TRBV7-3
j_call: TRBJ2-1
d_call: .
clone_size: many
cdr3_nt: TGTGCCAGCAGCTCATCCTGGGGTAGTGGTGAGCAGTTCTTC
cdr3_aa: CASSSSWGSGEQFF

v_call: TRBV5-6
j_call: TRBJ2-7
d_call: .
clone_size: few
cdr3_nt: TGTGCCAGCAGCTTGGAAGACGGCTCCTACGAGCAGTACTTC
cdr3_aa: CASSLEDGSYEQYF

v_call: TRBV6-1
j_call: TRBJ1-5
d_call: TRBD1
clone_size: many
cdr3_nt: TGTGCCAGCACCCTAGACAGGGATCAGCCCCAGCATTTT
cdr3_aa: CASTLDRDQPQHF

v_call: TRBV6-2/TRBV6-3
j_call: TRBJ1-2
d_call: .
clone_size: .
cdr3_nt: TGTGCCAGCAGTTACTCGACAGTCGCTAACTATGGCTACACCTTC
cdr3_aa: CASSYSTVANYGYTF

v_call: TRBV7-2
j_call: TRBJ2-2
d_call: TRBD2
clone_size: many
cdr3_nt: TGTGCCAGCAGCCGAGCGGGGGGCCGAGGCACCGGGGAGCTGTTTTTT
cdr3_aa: CASSRAGGRGTGELFF

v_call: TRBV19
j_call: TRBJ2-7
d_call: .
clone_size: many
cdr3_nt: TGTGCCAGTAGTATGGATAGGACCTACGAGCAGTACTTC
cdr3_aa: CASSMDRTYEQYF

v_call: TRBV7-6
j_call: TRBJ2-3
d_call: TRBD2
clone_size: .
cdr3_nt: TGTGCCAGCAGCTTAGGTAGCGGGAGCCGCACAGATACGCAGTATTTT
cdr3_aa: CASSLGSGSRTDTQYF

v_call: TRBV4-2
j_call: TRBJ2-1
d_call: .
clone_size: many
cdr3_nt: TGTGCCAGCAGCCAAGATAGGGAGCAGTTCTTC
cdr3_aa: CASSQDREQFF

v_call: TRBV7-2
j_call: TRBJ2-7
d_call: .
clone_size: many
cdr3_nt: TGTGCCAGCAGCTCGATTCCAGGCTACGAGCAGTACTTC
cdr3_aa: CASSSIPGYEQYF

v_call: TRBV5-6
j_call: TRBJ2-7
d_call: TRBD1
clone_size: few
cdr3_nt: TGTGCCAGCAGCTCCAGGGGGCTAGGCGAGCAGTACTTC
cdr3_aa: CASSSRGLGEQYF